Sequencing of this T cell receptor beta chain was carried out in a study of T-cell memory formation after mild COVID-19. A 5'RACE reaction primed in the constant segment made cDNA libraries of TCR alpha and TCR beta, and these carried sample barcodes and UMIs. MiXCR, run by TCRdb on the 5' RACE reads, gives a single entry per CDR3 protein. This sample carries 110,000 to 150,000 distinct CDR3 sequences, approximately 25% of them seen once, and the ten largest clones take around 22%. This clonotype was counted between two and nine times. The antigen remains undetermined. Study-wide points: Shrinking CD4+ clones resided mostly in CM and EM, and CD8+ ones in EMRA. Clones from the second wave (peaking day 37) had unconfirmed SARS-CoV-2 specificity.

Source material: PBMCs or a T cell subset sorted from them (not recorded which). This receptor was taken from an adult woman who had mild COVID-19 (a few samples of this study predate the infection). Cell type and time point are not known.

CDR3 DNA: TGCAGTGCTAGAGGACAGGGAGAAACCTATAATTCACCCCTCCACTTT. It specifies CSARGQGETYNSPLHF. The chain carries TRBV20-1 and TRBJ1-6; 7 positions match TRBD1. This CDR3 contains 16 residues. J lost 2 bases, V lost 1 base, and 5 bases had no gene match. Per the germline V gene, CDR1 is DFQATT and CDR2 is SNEGSKA (reference sequence).